This TCR beta chain emerged from a study of shared clonotypes between healthy human individuals. Study observations and caveats: In contrast to clonotypes shared by all four donors, non-shared clonotypes had lower generation probabilities.

With regard to this clone: No antigen is known for it.

Study donors comprised healthy, HIV-negative adults devoid of recent acute infection or vaccination. Using immunoSEQ multiplex PCR, the repertoire was profiled, and TCRdb retains in-frame clones only, with some absent. The sample includes approximately 2,000,000 clones, 80% to 95% of them seen just once. Sequencing was carried out using naive CD4+ T cells from PBMCs. As for subset: CD45RA+ positively selected. The clonotype originates from a man aged 18-30 years in good health. Some clones in this sample may be carry-over from other donors' samples.

The CDR3 DNA reads TGTGCCAGCAGCCAAGATCCGGCACGGGAGGCGGACAATGAGCAGTTCTTC. Residues: CASSQDPAREADNEQFF. V gene TRBV14 combines with J gene TRBJ2-1; TRBD2 matches at 7 bases. This CDR3 contains 17 residues. Germline-derived CDR1 and CDR2 are SGHDN and FVKESK. The junction had 10 bases not matched to a gene; V was cut back by 0 bases and J by 5 bases.